Listed below are T cell receptor beta chains from one sample, sequenced in a study of CXCR3-negative and CXCR3-positive naive CD8 T cells. From its re-call of the 5' RACE reads, TCRdb lists each CDR3 protein once, without DNA. Recorded here are 75,000 to 100,000 distinct CDR3 sequences; the top ten clones represent roughly 1.4%. The sample consisted of naive CXCR3- CD8+ T cells from blood. These receptor sequences come from a human donor in good health. Some clones in this sample may be carry-over from other donors' samples. CDR3s include the opening cysteine and the closing phenylalanine or tryptophan.

v_call	j_call	cdr3_aa
TRBV6-5	TRBJ2-1	CASSLTPGRNEQFF
TRBV7-8	TRBJ1-1	CATSLLTGADAEAFF
TRBV14	TRBJ2-2	CASSQGAGELFF
TRBV7-9	TRBJ1-3	CASSLVPPRGENRGTIYF
TRBV27	TRBJ2-6	CASSPGQGSGANVLTF
TRBV7-9	TRBJ1-1	CASSSARTTGGSEAFF
TRBV28	TRBJ1-6	CASSPGTDYNSPLHF
TRBV14	TRBJ1-1	CASSPGEGDYTEAFF
TRBV29-1	TRBJ1-2	CSVAGNNYGYTF
TRBV25-1	TRBJ2-4	CASTAGDIQYF
TRBV7-9	TRBJ1-5	CASSPWTANGNQPQHF
TRBV28	TRBJ1-1	CASRDGGPTEAFF
TRBV7-9	TRBJ2-1	CASSPRSNEQFF
TRBV9	TRBJ2-7	CASSPQRFDYEQYF
TRBV29-1	TRBJ2-1	CSVRLYNEQFF
TRBV28	TRBJ2-2	CASAWTGITGELFF
TRBV27	TRBJ2-1	CASRPRDGEQFF
TRBV6-6	TRBJ2-7	CASSPWDNYEQYF
TRBV29-1	TRBJ2-5	CSVESREGVTQYF
TRBV15	TRBJ2-3	CATSRVRETDTQYF
TRBV20-1	TRBJ2-7	CSARGQGYEQYF
TRBV7-2	TRBJ2-7	CASSFRQPYEQYF
TRBV11-2	TRBJ2-2	CASSLYTGELFF
TRBV5-1	TRBJ2-7	CASSLMGGSYEQYF
TRBV6-6	TRBJ2-1	CASQIGGANEQFF
TRBV20-1	TRBJ2-7	CSARDWQVNSYEQYF
TRBV7-9	TRBJ2-1	CASRADYYNEQFF
TRBV5-1	TRBJ2-7	CASSLHPGEQYF